This TCR beta chain derives from a study of identical twins (dated by TCRdb to the mid-2010s). Concerning the study at large: To test whether fetal clonotypes persist, this study deep-sequenced TCR alpha and beta repertoires from monozygotic twins, from unrelated adults of various ages, and from cord blood. Replicate twin experiments were performed at different times using different library preparation protocols to rule out contamination.

On the study overall, not on this receptor specifically: Compared with coincidental sharing between unrelated individuals, out-of-frame TCR alpha sequences shared between twins showed an excess of sequences with low generation probability. Because the same donors could not be followed over many years, the conclusions depended on cross-sectional statistical analysis. Fewer insertions were carried by abundant cord blood beta clonotypes, a similar but weaker trend appeared in young adult naive repertoires, and no such trend appeared in memory repertoires. Recombination models systematically underestimated out-of-frame TCR alpha sharing in monozygotic twins but agreed with sharing between unrelated individuals. Invariant T cells such as MAIT and iNKT could partly confound zero-insertion analyses, although diverse VJ usage argued against such confounding for most clonotypes. In beta out-of-frame sequences, excess twin sharing was weaker, because having fewer shared sequences lowered the signal-to-noise ratio.

Reading from cysteine to phenylalanine, the CDR3 counts 12 amino acids. Just the 36-base CDR3 DNA is kept, in frame starting at base 1. The junction carries 3 bases between V and J, which are trimmed by 0 bases and 5 bases respectively. The germline V gene specifies SGHRS as CDR1 and YFSETQ as CDR2. Library creation used 5' RACE. These reads were obtained on an Illumina HiSeq 2000. Template switching introduced a universal primer binding site; the final cDNA contained a unique molecular identifier, enabling accurate counting of TCR cDNA molecules. Specific primers in the conserved constant-segment region were used to synthesize first-strand cDNA for the TCR alpha and beta chains. To control for contamination, each cDNA library was double barcoded with a SMART-Mk sample barcode plus Illumina barcodes. Two successive PCR steps introduced TruSeq adapter sequences along with Illumina sample barcodes. Sequencing of the TCR alpha and beta cDNA libraries was done on the Illumina HiSeq platform using custom primers. Per the source publication's procedure: MiGEC was used to process raw reads and extract unique molecular identifiers, and MiXCR was used to find CDR3 positions. For each individual, recombination models were inferred using an EM algorithm with the repgenHMM and IGoR tools. The analysis of shared clonotypes was done with the tcR package in R, with sharing normalized by the product of cloneset sizes. To study raw recombination free of thymic and clonal selection effects, out-of-frame nonproductive sequences were analyzed. TCRdb handled the public reads itself, with Q25 trimming in fastp and clone calling in MiXCR, and kept productive beta chains. Rows with one shared CDR3 protein collapse into an entry with the most common genes and DNA. Clone size and V and J calls follow TCRdb, not the original study. Recorded for this sample are hundreds of thousands of distinct CDR3 sequences; more than 9% of them occurred a single time. Jointly, the top ten make up roughly 1.6% of the sample.

Many counts were recorded for this clonotype. Its antigen remains unidentified. Base qualities are not at hand, and no much larger clone is one base apart. Only healthy Caucasian donors were included. The twin cohort comprised three pairs of female monozygotic twins, all aged roughly 18 to 29 years. The RNA used for TCR libraries was isolated from peripheral blood mononuclear cells. The sample also formed part of further work on yellow fever vaccine responses in identical twins. Per that second paper: The T cell response to vaccination in identical twins was reported by the authors to appear partly convergent and partly personalized. The study precisely tracked vaccine-responding T cell clones in identical twins.

The V gene is TRBV5-1 and the J gene is TRBJ2-1; the D gene lacks a confident call. The receptor was derived from a woman aged 18-35 years in good health. The sequenced sample was PBMCs. The base sequence is TGCGCCAGCAGCTTGGAGCACAATGAGCAGTTCTTC. This gives the protein CASSLEHNEQFF.